This entry concerns a single T cell receptor beta chain. Its antigen remains unidentified. Base qualities are missing; no much larger clone stands one base away. TCR CDR3 regions were amplified from genomic DNA by multiplex PCR using the deep immunoSEQ assay. Extracted genomic DNA from each cell subset was distributed evenly across all wells of several immunoSEQ 96-well plates, and each plate was treated as a replicate. Each replicate PCR for sorted subsets received approximately 200 ng genomic DNA, equal to around 32,000 T cell genomes. Purified libraries were measured with a Qubit 3.0 fluorometer, size-checked on a Bioanalyzer 2100, and measured again with the KAPA Library Quantification kit. A separate single-read 150-cycle Illumina NextSeq 550 flow cell was used to sequence each immunoSEQ 96-well plate. The paper's processing steps were these. The immunoSEQ output contained only junctional sequences without quality scores, so filtering could not match that applied to full-length reads. Sequences were annotated with PyIR, a Python wrapper for IgBLAST v1.9, and V/J genes and CDR3 were assigned using IMGT germline references. Reads with weak V/J assignments (E-value above 1e-6), missing CDR3, stop codons, out-of-frame junctions, or ambiguous translated residues were removed. V3J clonotypes were defined as sequences sharing an identical inferred V gene, J gene, and CDR3 amino acid sequence. The percentage overlap between two repertoires was calculated by dividing the number of shared unique clonotypes by the size of the smaller repertoire. Richness of each repertoire was evaluated using RTK rarefaction, the Chao1 estimator, and Recon v2.1 estimates of unobserved clonotypes. For all TCRbeta clonotypes obtained by the gDNA method from a handful of donors, generation probabilities were computed with OLGA. TCRdb holds this immuneACCESS table with in-frame rearrangements only. Some clones are missing; in checked studies, unresolved V genes explain under half, and the rest has no known cause. V, J and clone size are those of that table, while D and trimming were read from the DNA. This sample is represented by about 1.5 million clones; 95% to 99% of them were singletons. About 0.45% of the sample is in the top ten clones.

The record originates from a study of shared clonotypes between healthy human individuals (dated by TCRdb to about 2020). For the study in its entirety: A couple of women and a few men aged 18 to 49 years were included in the cohort. For each donor, CD4 naive and CD4 memory were each given three plates, CD8 naive was given two plates, and CD8 memory was given one plate. The study deeply sequenced blood TCR repertoires of about five healthy adults to estimate repertoire size and the extent of clonotype sharing between individuals. To increase sequencing depth and limit assay-specific biases, TCR repertoire library preparation and sequencing were carried out by different laboratories using diverse techniques. Each donor's leukapheresis produced roughly between roughly 0.85 and 9 billion PBMCs.

V trim: 4 bases; J trim: 4 bases; unmatched bases: 9. The germline V gene supplies CDR1 SQVTM and CDR2 ANQGSEA. The CDR3 has 15 amino acids, counting the end cysteine and phenylalanine. The only DNA kept is the CDR3, 45 bases in frame from the first base. The donors were healthy, HIV-negative adults with no recently reported acute infections or vaccinations. Only Caucasian adults living in Nashville, Tennessee, USA were represented among the donors. Magnetic negative selection was used to enrich CD4+ T cells, after which naive cells were positively selected on CD45RA and the negative fraction became the memory subset. Blood was obtained by leukapheresis, after which PBMCs were separated by Ficoll-Histopaque density gradient centrifugation and cryopreserved in liquid nitrogen vapor phase. Analytical flow cytometry was used to check the purity and quantity of each magnetically sorted T cell population. Genomic DNA was isolated from every sorted fraction and measured by UV absorbance on a Nanodrop 2000c.

Broader findings and caveats from the paper: Clonotypes shared by all four sorted-subset donors showed higher generation probabilities than non-shared clonotypes. Pairwise subsampling led to the expectation that sequencing depth would affect the degree of clonotype sharing among donors. Sampling was limited to blood, and TCR repertoires in tissue likely differ from TCR repertoires in blood. Because the study included a small number of donors, the genetic and exposure-history diversity represented was limited. Naive subsets generally had larger estimated clonotype richness than memory subsets did. Even with the large sequencing depth, rarefaction of the sorted-subset datasets indicated that sequencing was incomplete. When several donors were compared, the shared fraction of clonotypes was roughly 5% for naive CD4, 3.5% to 4% for naive CD8, 2% to 2.5% for memory CD4, and under 0.5% for memory CD8.

In this chain, TRBV29-1 is recombined with TRBJ2-3; TRBD1 agrees with 9 junctional bases. The sequenced sample consisted of naive CD4+ T cells sorted from blood. The cell subset or site tag for this specimen amounts to: CD45RA+ positively selected. The clonotype was recovered from a young man in good health. The sequence in DNA is TGCAGCGTTGCGACTATGGGACAGGGCGCAGATACGCAGTATTTT. It translates as CSVATMGQGADTQYF.